This entry lists 32 T cell receptor beta chains sequenced from one sample in a study of blood T cell repertoires in COVID-19 (dated by TCRdb to 2020 to 2021). Library preparation was by the immunoSEQ multiplex PCR assay. TCRdb retrieved this table from immuneACCESS and kept in-frame rearrangements only. Not all clones are present; in checked studies, unresolved V genes account for under half, and no reason is known for the remainder. In all, the sample holds hundreds of thousands of clones, and 85% to 90% of those were seen once. Of the sample, 15% to 17% falls within the top ten clones. Sequenced sample: PBMCs or T cells enriched from blood (not recorded which). Receptors were obtained from a man younger than 35 who had recovered from COVID-19.

The V gene is TRBV28, the J gene TRBJ2-1; maybe TRBD2 (6 bases). Trimming stripped 10 bases from V and 7 bases from J, with 14 bases between. The V gene's germline CDR1 is MDHEN and CDR2 SYDVKM. The CDR3 is made up of 12 amino acids. The CDR3 DNA sequence: TGTGCCACCCGGACTAATATGAATGAGCAGTTCTTC. This encodes CATRTNMNEQFF.

The chain recombines TRBV7-8 with TRBJ1-2; TRBD1 matches at 8 bases. V was pared by 0 bases and J by 4 bases, with 4 bases of the junction left unmatched. The V gene's germline CDR1 is SGHVS and CDR2 FQNEAQ. The CDR3 is 15 residues long. Here the CDR3 reads CASSLANTGGYGYTF. Here the CDR3 DNA reads TGTGCCAGCAGCTTAGCGAATACAGGGGGCTATGGCTACACCTTC.

V is TRBV6-1 and J is TRBJ1-1; D is unclear. Germline CDR1 and CDR2: MNHNS and SASEGT. This CDR3 is built from 16 residues. With 1 base removed from V and 3 bases from J, the gap between germline ends came to 15 bases. The CDR3 nucleotides are TGTGCCAGCAGTGAAGTGGTTTGGGAGGGAGACACTGAAGCTTTCTTT. Translation gives CASSEVVWEGDTEAFF.

This clone was seen a single time. The chain is built from TRBV5-1 and TRBJ1-2, with TRBD1 matching 8 bases. Germline loops: CDR1 SGHRS, CDR2 YFSETQ. The CDR3 runs to 15 residues. V shed 0 bases, J shed 4 bases, and the junction held 5 bases outside the gene matches. This CDR3 is CASSLGAQGAYGYTF. CDR3 coding DNA: TGCGCCAGCAGCTTGGGGGCCCAGGGGGCCTATGGCTACACCTTC.

The chain has TRBV5-1 and TRBJ1-1, with 9 bases that match TRBD1. The CDR3 totals 15 residues. Germline V gene data show CDR1 as SGHRS and CDR2 as YFSETQ. Germline trimming cut 3 bases from V and 2 bases from J; bases unmatched to any gene: 5. The CDR3 coding sequence is TGCGCCAGCAGCTCACAACAGGGGGCTAACACTGAAGCTTTCTTT. Amino acid sequence: CASSSQQGANTEAFF.

This clone has only a few counts. The chain recombines TRBV7-9 with TRBJ1-2; D remains ambiguous. Per the germline V gene, CDR1 is SEHNR and CDR2 is FQNEAQ (reference sequence). This CDR3 has 14 amino acids. Trimming stripped 4 bases from V and 4 bases from J, with 13 bases between. In DNA, the CDR3 is TGTGCCAGCAGCTCTGATGGTATACTCTATGGCTACACCTTC. Its protein is CASSSDGILYGYTF.

The sample holds a few counts of this clone. The chain recombines TRBV6-2 or TRBV6-3 with TRBJ1-2; 10 nucleotides agree with TRBD1. Trimming removed 4 bases from V and 4 bases from J; junction bases left unmatched: 12. Germline CDR1 reads MNHEY; CDR2 reads SVGEGT. The CDR3 extends over 17 amino acids. CDR3 sequence: CASSSATGGQGSYGYTF. CDR3 coding DNA: TGTGCCAGCAGTTCAGCGACTGGGGGACAGGGGTCCTATGGCTACACCTTC.

The chain is built from TRBV28 and TRBJ2-4; the match to TRBD2 covers 8 bases. The CDR3 has 15 residues. Germline V gene sequence: CDR1 MDHEN, CDR2 SYDVKM. V dropped 3 bases and J dropped 4; count of bases not matched to a gene: 5. CDR3: CASSFIGGGKNIQYF. The CDR3 DNA reads as TGTGCCAGCAGTTTCATAGGCGGGGGGAAAAACATTCAGTACTTC.

The chain is built from TRBV19 and TRBJ2-7; TRBD2 agrees at 7 bases. Germline V CDR1 and CDR2: LNHDA, SQIVND (reference sequence). V trimming: 3 bases; J trimming: 2 bases; junction bases outside the gene matches: 1. The CDR3 length is 13 residues. DNA of the CDR3: TGTGCCAGTAGTATTACTAGCGCCTACGAGCAGTACTTC. Protein sequence: CASSITSAYEQYF.

This chain joins TRBV5-1 and TRBJ1-4, with 9 bases fitting TRBD1. From germline, CDR1 is SGHRS and CDR2 YFSETQ. J was trimmed by 6 bases and V by 3 bases; bases with no gene match: 9. The CDR3 spans 16 residues. The CDR3, as DNA: TGCGCCAGCAGCTCCACGACCGGGACAGGGTATGAAAAACTGTTTTTT. This codes for CASSSTTGTGYEKLFF.

This clone has a handful of counts. The rearrangement links TRBV18 to TRBJ1-1; D unclear. Trimming left V 2 bases short and J 3 bases short, with 7 bases between. From germline, CDR1 is KGHSH and CDR2 LQKENI. The CDR3 contains 13 residues. The DNA for the CDR3 is TGTGCCAGCTCACCAGGGGAGGACACTGAAGCTTTCTTT. Its translation: CASSPGEDTEAFF.

This clone has just one count. The rearrangement uses TRBV7-8 and TRBJ2-1; 10 bases align to TRBD2. The V gene end was trimmed by 2 bases and the J gene end by 12 bases; junction bases not matched to a gene: 4. In germline, CDR1 is SGHVS, CDR2 FQNEAQ. The CDR3 extends over 13 amino acids. This chain's CDR3 is CASSLRLAGAQFF. CDR3 sequence (DNA): TGTGCCAGCAGCTTACGGCTAGCGGGAGCGCAGTTCTTC.

The genes are TRBV28 and TRBJ2-7; 9 bases fit TRBD1. The CDR3 length is 15 residues. Germline CDR1 is MDHEN and CDR2 is SYDVKM. J lost 3 bases, V lost 5 bases, and 8 bases had no gene match. The CDR3 DNA sequence: TGTGCCAGCAGTCTTAGTCGGGACAGGGACTACGAGCAGTACTTC. Translating it yields CASSLSRDRDYEQYF. Based on the CDR3 plus reference TRBV28 and TRBJ2-7, the full variable domain is DVKVTQSSRYLVKRTGEKVFLECVQDMDHENMFWYRQDPGLGLRLIYFSYDVKMKEKGDIPEGYSVSREKKERFSLILESASTNQTSMYLCASSLSRDRDYEQYFGPGTRLTVT.

The chain employs TRBV7-2 and TRBJ1-2; TRBD1 is a possible D gene (5 bases). Trimming cost V 2 bases and J 6 bases, with 13 bases left between them. This CDR3 contains 14 residues. Germline CDR1 reads SGHTA; CDR2 reads FQGNSA. CDR3 sequence reads: CASSLSGRTNGYTF. CDR3 bases: TGTGCCAGCAGCTTAAGTGGCAGGACAAATGGCTACACCTTC.

The table lists this clone with a few counts. The chain uses TRBV5-1 and TRBJ2-1; a weak D match, TRBD1 (5 bases). The V end lost 0 bases, the J end lost 0 bases, and 10 bases lay between the germline ends. CDR1 and CDR2 (germline): SGHRS, YFSETQ. CDR3 length: 16 amino acids. Written as DNA, the CDR3 is TGCGCCAGCAGCTTGGGACAGCTGAGCTCCTACAATGAGCAGTTCTTC. This translates into CASSLGQLSSYNEQFF.

The chain links TRBV11-3 to TRBJ1-4; 7 bases match TRBD1. The CDR3 extends over 14 amino acids. V lost 2 bases to trimming and J lost 8 bases; unmatched junction nucleotides: 5. The germline V gene encodes CDR1 SGHNT and CDR2 YENEEA. The chain's CDR3 is CASSLQGDGEKLFF. The CDR3 bases are TGTGCCAGCAGCTTACAGGGGGATGGAGAAAAACTGTTTTTT.

In its sample, this clone was seen once. The chain employs TRBV7-8 and TRBJ2-5; 8 bases fit TRBD1. Germline CDR1 and CDR2: SGHVS and FQNEAQ. V was pared by 5 bases and J by 2 bases, with 4 bases of the junction left unmatched. The CDR3 has 14 amino acids. The CDR3 DNA follows: TGTGCCAGCAGCCTCTGGACAGGGCAAGAGACCCAGTACTTC. Translated: CASSLWTGQETQYF.

The CDR3 loop reads CASSSLVREAGANVLTF. CDR3 sequence (DNA): TGTGCCAGCAGCTCGCTTGTACGGGAGGCGGGGGCCAACGTCCTGACTTTC. The chain joins TRBV7-8 to TRBJ2-6; 7 bases fit TRBD2. The CDR3 sequence is 17 residues long. Looked up from germline, CDR1 is SGHVS and CDR2 is FQNEAQ. V dropped 4 bases and J dropped 4; count of bases not matched to a gene: 10.

CDR3 sequence reads: CSAPTDGGELFF. CDR3 DNA: TGCAGCGCACCGACAGATGGCGGGGAGCTGTTTTTT. V and J are TRBV29-1 and TRBJ2-2; D may be TRBD1 (5 bases). The ends were cut back, 7 bases at V and 7 bases at J, with 13 bases in the middle. Germline V CDR1 and CDR2: SQVTM, ANQGSEA. The CDR3 contains 12 residues.

The V gene is TRBV7-2, the J gene TRBJ2-3; 10 nucleotides match TRBD1. The J segment lost 2 bases and the V segment lost 2 bases, leaving 7 bases of the junction unmatched. The length of the CDR3 is 17 residues. CDR1 and CDR2 from the germline V gene are SGHTA and FQGNSA. The CDR3 is CASSLRTGGSLTDTQYF. CDR3 DNA: TGTGCCAGCAGCTTAAGGACAGGGGGGAGCCTCACAGATACGCAGTATTTT.

The chain joins TRBV30 to TRBJ1-6, with a possible D match to TRBD1 (6 bases). The CDR3 is made up of 13 amino acids. Germline V gene data show CDR1 as GTSNPN and CDR2 as SVGIG (reference sequence). V was shortened by 8 bases and J by 7 bases, with 15 bases between the two germline ends. The DNA of the CDR3 is TGTGCCGGGGGTACAGGGAGCAATTCACCCCTCCACTTT. It translates to CAGGTGSNSPLHF.

The genes are TRBV7-9 and TRBJ1-2; 8 nucleotides agree with TRBD1. Germline V gene sequence: CDR1 SEHNR, CDR2 FQNEAQ (reference sequence). Trimming took 5 bases from V and 2 from J; bases not matched to a gene: 7. The CDR3 consists of 15 residues. CDR3 sequence reads: CASSIATGANYGYTF. CDR3 nucleotides: TGTGCCAGCAGCATTGCGACAGGGGCCAACTATGGCTACACCTTC.

V gene TRBV2 combines with J gene TRBJ1-1; D gene uncertain. This CDR3 contains 14 residues. The germline CDR1 and CDR2 sequences are SNHLY and FYNNEI. Trimming pared 6 bases from V and 6 bases from J, leaving 17 bases between. The CDR3 here is CASRAREGWAEAFF. The CDR3 region has the DNA TGTGCCAGCAGGGCCCGGGAGGGCTGGGCTGAAGCTTTCTTT.

This chain uses TRBV6-5 with TRBJ1-2; no definite D call. Looked up from germline, CDR1 is MNHEY and CDR2 is SVGAGI. The CDR3 loop spans 13 amino acids. V lost 6 bases and J lost 4, with 12 bases in between. The CDR3 coding sequence is TGTGCCAGCAGGCTTGGACTCCGCTATGGCTACACCTTC. Protein: CASRLGLRYGYTF.

The rearrangement joins TRBV28 to TRBJ2-5, with 13 bases identical to TRBD2. The junction had 4 bases not matched to a gene; V was cut back by 5 bases and J by 4 bases. Germline-derived CDR1 and CDR2 are MDHEN and SYDVKM. The CDR3 sequence is 15 residues long. The CDR3 loop reads CASSLGLAGVETQYF. CDR3 DNA: TGTGCCAGCAGTCTAGGACTAGCGGGAGTAGAGACCCAGTACTTC.

The chain joins TRBV29-1 to TRBJ2-1; TRBD2 matches 7 bases. In germline, CDR1 is SQVTM, CDR2 ANQGSEA. V dropped 0 bases and J dropped 4; count of bases not matched to a gene: 12. This CDR3 region has 17 residues. CDR3 bases: TGCAGCGTTGAAGACCTGGTAGCGGGCAACCCATACAATGAGCAGTTCTTC. This sequence encodes CSVEDLVAGNPYNEQFF.

This rearrangement joins TRBV2 to TRBJ2-7, with D perhaps TRBD2 (6 bases). The CDR3 length is 13 residues. The V and J ends lost 8 bases and 6 bases respectively, with 17 bases between them. Germline CDR1 SNHLY, CDR2 FYNNEI. The CDR3 protein is CASGLAEGGEQYF. CDR3 in DNA: TGTGCCAGCGGACTGGCGGAGGGTGGCGAGCAGTACTTC.

The J gene is TRBJ2-3, the V gene TRBV7-9; D gene ambiguous. Germline CDR1 is SEHNR and CDR2 is FQNEAQ (reference sequence). The V end lost 0 bases, the J end lost 0 bases, and 7 bases lay between the germline ends. The CDR3 loop spans 15 amino acids. The CDR3 reads CASSLAVTSTDTQYF. For the CDR3, the DNA is TGTGCCAGCAGCTTAGCGGTGACTAGCACAGATACGCAGTATTTT.

V is TRBV25-1 and J is TRBJ2-2, with a tentative D call TRBD2 (6 bases). CDR1 and CDR2 (germline): MGHDK, SYGVNS. CDR3 length: 17 residues. V was cut by 3 bases and J by 1 base, with 15 bases left in between. For the CDR3, the DNA is TGTGCCAGCAGTGAGCCGTTGGGACTGAGGAACACCGGGGAGCTGTTTTTT. It codes for CASSEPLGLRNTGELFF.

This clone was detected once. The V gene is TRBV5-1, the J gene TRBJ1-2; no clear D. Germline CDR1 and CDR2: SGHRS and YFSETQ. V dropped 1 base and J dropped 9 bases, with 10 bases sitting between them. The CDR3 spans 12 residues. This CDR3 is CASSLYGESYTF. CDR3 coding DNA: TGCGCCAGCAGCTTGTATGGGGAGAGCTACACCTTC.

The rearrangement joins TRBV10-3 to TRBJ2-3; possible D gene TRBD2, 5 bases. The V and J ends lost 6 bases and 0 bases respectively, with 13 bases between them. The CDR3 is made up of 15 amino acids. Per the germline V gene, CDR1 is ENHRY and CDR2 is SYGVKD. The CDR3, as DNA: TGTGCCATCAGGGGGTCCCGGGAAAGCACAGATACGCAGTATTTT. It codes for CAIRGSRESTDTQYF.

The chain recombines TRBV5-1 with TRBJ1-5; TRBD1 might be the D (5 bases). V gave up 0 bases and J gave up 5 bases, with 12 bases separating them. Germline V lookup: CDR1 SGHRS, CDR2 YFSETQ. CDR3 size: 15 residues. CDR3 sequence reads: CASSLAGGSDQPQHF. The CDR3 nucleotides are TGCGCCAGCAGCTTGGCCGGGGGTTCTGATCAGCCCCAGCATTTT.